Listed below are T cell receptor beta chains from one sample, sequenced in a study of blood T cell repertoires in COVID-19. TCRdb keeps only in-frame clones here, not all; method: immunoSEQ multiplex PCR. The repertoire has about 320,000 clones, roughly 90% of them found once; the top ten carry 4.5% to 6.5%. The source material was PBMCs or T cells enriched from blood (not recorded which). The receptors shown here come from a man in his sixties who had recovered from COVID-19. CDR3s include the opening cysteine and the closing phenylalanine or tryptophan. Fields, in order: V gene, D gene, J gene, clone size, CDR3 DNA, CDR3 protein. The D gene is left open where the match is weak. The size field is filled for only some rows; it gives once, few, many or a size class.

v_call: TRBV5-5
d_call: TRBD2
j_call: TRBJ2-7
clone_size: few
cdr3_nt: TGTGCCAGCAGCTGGGATTCGACTAGCGGGAAACAGAAGTACTTC
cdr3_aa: CASSWDSTSGKQKYF

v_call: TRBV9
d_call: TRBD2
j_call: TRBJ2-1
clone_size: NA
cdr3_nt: TGTGCCAGCAGCCCGATAGCGGGGACGGACTACAATGAGCAGTTCTTC
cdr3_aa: CASSPIAGTDYNEQFF

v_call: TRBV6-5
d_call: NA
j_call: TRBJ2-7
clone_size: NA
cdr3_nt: TGTGCCAGCAGGGCCCCGGGGGATAGGTCCTACGAGCAGTACTTC
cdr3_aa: CASRAPGDRSYEQYF

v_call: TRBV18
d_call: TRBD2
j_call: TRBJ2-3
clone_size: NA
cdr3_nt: TGTGCCAGCTCACCACTTGGACTAGCGGGAGTCGAGACAGATACGCAGTATTTT
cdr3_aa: CASSPLGLAGVETDTQYF

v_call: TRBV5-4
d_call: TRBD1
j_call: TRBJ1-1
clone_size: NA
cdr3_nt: TGTGCCAGCAGCTTGGTGGTTTCCAGACAGGGGAACACTGAAGCTTTCTTT
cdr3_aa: CASSLVVSRQGNTEAFF

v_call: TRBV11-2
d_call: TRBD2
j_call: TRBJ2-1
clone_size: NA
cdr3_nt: TGTGCCAGCAGCTCGGGACTAGCGGGAGCCAATGAGCAGTTCTTC
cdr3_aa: CASSSGLAGANEQFF

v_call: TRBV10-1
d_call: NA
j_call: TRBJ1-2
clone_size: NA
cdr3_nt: TGCGCCCGTCCACCGGGACAAGGTCTACCCACTAACTATGGCTACACCTTC
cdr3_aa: CARPPGQGLPTNYGYTF

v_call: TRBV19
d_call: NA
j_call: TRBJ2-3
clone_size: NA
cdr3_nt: TGTGCCAGTAGTGTGGGCCCAGGTGCAGATACGCAGTATTTT
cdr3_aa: CASSVGPGADTQYF

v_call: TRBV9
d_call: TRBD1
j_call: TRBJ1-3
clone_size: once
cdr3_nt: TGTGCCAGCAGCAAAACCGGGACAGGGGACCCATCGGCCGGAAACACCATATATTTT
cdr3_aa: CASSKTGTGDPSAGNTIYF

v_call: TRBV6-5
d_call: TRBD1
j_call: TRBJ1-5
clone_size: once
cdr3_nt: TGTGCCAGCAGTCGGACAGGGGATAGCAATCAGCCCCAGCATTTT
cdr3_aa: CASSRTGDSNQPQHF

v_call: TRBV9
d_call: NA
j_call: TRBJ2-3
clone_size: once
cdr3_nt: TGTGCCAGCAGCGAACGAGCTAGCACAGATACGCAGTATTTT
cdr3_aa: CASSERASTDTQYF

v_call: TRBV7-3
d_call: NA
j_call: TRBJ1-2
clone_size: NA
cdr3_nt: TGTGCCAGCAGCTTAGGTGGCGGAACCTATGGCTACACCTTC
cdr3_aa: CASSLGGGTYGYTF

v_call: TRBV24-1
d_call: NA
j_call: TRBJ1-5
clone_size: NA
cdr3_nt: TGTGCCACCAGTGATCCCAGGGACGGGGAGGGTCAGCCCCAGCATTTT
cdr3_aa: CATSDPRDGEGQPQHF

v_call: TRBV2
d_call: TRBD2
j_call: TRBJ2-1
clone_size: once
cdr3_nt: TGTGCCAGCAGTGTCGGTGGTAGCGGGAGTGTTAATGAGCAGTTCTTC
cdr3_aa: CASSVGGSGSVNEQFF

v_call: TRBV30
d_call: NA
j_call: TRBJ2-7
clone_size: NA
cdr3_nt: TGTGCCTCGAGTAGAGAAGTCGGCGAGCAGTACTTC
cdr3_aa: CASSREVGEQYF

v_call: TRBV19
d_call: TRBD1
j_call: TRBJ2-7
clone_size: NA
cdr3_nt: TGTGCCAGTAATAGTCGGGACAGGTCTTACGAGCAGTACTTC
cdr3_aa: CASNSRDRSYEQYF

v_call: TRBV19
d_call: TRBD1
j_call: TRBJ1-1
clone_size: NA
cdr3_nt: TGTGCCAGTAAGGACAGGGGGTTAATAATGAACACTGAAGCTTTCTTT
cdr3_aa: CASKDRGLIMNTEAFF

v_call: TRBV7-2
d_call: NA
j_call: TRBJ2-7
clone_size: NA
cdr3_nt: TGTGCCAGCAGCTTAATCAGTTCCTACGAGCAGTACTTC
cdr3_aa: CASSLISSYEQYF

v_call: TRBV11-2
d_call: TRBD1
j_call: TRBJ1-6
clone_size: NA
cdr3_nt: TGTGCCAGCAGCTCCTCGACAGGGCGCGGATCACCCCTCCACTTT
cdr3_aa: CASSSSTGRGSPLHF

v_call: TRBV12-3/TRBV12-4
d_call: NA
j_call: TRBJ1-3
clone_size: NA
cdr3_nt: TGTGCCATCCGGGAGGGGGGAAACACCATATATTTT
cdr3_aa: CAIREGGNTIYF

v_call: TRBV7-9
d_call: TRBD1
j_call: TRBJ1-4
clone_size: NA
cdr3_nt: TGTGCCAGCAGCTTGGGACAGGGGGAGGAAAAACTGTTTTTT
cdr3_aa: CASSLGQGEEKLFF

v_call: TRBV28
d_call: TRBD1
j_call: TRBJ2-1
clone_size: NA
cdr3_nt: TGTGCCAGCAGGGGACAGGGGCATCCTACGAGGGTCTTC
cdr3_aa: CASRGQGHPTRVF

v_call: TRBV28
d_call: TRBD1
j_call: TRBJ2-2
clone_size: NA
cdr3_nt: TGTGCCAGCAGTCGAACCGGGACAGGGGGCACCGGGGAGCTGTTTTTT
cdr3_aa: CASSRTGTGGTGELFF

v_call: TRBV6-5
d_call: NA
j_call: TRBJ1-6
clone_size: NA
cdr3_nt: TGTGCCAGCAGTTATTACCCTGCGGAGGGGAATTCACCCCTCCACTTT
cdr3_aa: CASSYYPAEGNSPLHF

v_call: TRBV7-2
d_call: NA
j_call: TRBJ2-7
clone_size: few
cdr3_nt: TGTGCCAGCAGCTCTAAGGCAGGATTTTCCTACGAGCAGTACTTC
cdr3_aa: CASSSKAGFSYEQYF

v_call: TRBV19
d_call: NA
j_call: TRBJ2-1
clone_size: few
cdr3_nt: TGTGCCAGTAGTATAAAGGCTAGACTGTCATACAATGAGCAGTTCTTC
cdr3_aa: CASSIKARLSYNEQFF

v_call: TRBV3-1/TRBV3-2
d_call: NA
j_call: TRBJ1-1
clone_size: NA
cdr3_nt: TGTGCCAGCAGCCGCACAGGGAACACTGAAGCTTTCTTT
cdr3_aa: CASSRTGNTEAFF

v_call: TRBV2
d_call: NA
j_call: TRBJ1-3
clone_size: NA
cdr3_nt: TGTGCCAGCAGCGCCATGTCCGGGAGGGGAAACACCATATATTTT
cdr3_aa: CASSAMSGRGNTIYF

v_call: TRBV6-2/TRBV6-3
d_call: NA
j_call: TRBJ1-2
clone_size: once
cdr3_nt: TGTGCCAGCAGTTCCAATAGGGGAAACTATGGCTACACCTTC
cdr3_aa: CASSSNRGNYGYTF

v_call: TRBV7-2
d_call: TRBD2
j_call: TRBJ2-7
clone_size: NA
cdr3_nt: TGTGCCAGCAGCTTAAAGATTTTAGCGGGAGGGCTCAACGAGCAGTACTTC
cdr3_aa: CASSLKILAGGLNEQYF